Presented here are 14 T cell receptor beta chains from one specimen sequenced in a study of long-term antiretroviral therapy in people with HIV (dated by TCRdb to between 2021 and 2023). The immunoSEQ hsTCRB v3.0 assay was used at survey level resolution to sequence the TRB variable region. As stored in TCRdb, this immuneACCESS dataset retains in-frame rearrangements with V and J assigned. A fraction of the clones does not appear; measured against another copy, unresolved V genes explain less than half of the discrepancy, and the remainder lacks a known reason. The sample data list 45,000 to 50,000 clones, and around 80% of these were observed just once. Roughly 3.2% of the sample lies in the top ten. The sequencing used unsorted PBMCs, collected 0.8 years after starting antiretroviral therapy. The receptors stem from a woman aged 18-29 years with HIV.

The chain's CDR3 is CASSPLEGASGNTIYF. CDR3 DNA sequence: TGTGCCAGCTCACCACTTGAGGGGGCGTCGGGAAACACCATATATTTT. This chain links TRBV18 with TRBJ1-3, with TRBD1 matching 7 bases. Germline CDR1 is KGHSH and CDR2 is LQKENI. There are 16 residues in the CDR3. Trimming took 1 base from V and 4 from J; bases not matched to a gene: 7.

This chain connects TRBV7-9 to TRBJ2-7, with 13 bases fitting TRBD2. This CDR3 is built from 15 residues. Germline V gene lookup returns CDR1 SEHNR and CDR2 FQNEAQ (reference sequence). Trimming removed 4 bases from V and 4 bases from J; junction bases left unmatched: 4. CDR3 DNA sequence: TGTGCCAGCAGCTCTCGGACTAGCGGGAGTTACGAGCAGTACTTC. Protein: CASSSRTSGSYEQYF.

The chain recombines TRBV2 with TRBJ2-1; D is ambiguous. V was pared by 6 bases and J by 4 bases, with 7 bases between. Germline lookup yields CDR1 SNHLY and CDR2 FYNNEI. The CDR3 runs 12 residues. The CDR3 here is CASRDWYNEQFF. In DNA, the CDR3 is TGTGCCAGCAGGGATTGGTACAATGAGCAGTTCTTC.

The V gene is TRBV29-1, the J gene TRBJ2-7; D is ambiguous. The germline V gene encodes CDR1 SQVTM and CDR2 ANQGSEA. The ends were cut back, 3 bases at V and 1 base at J, with 19 bases in the middle. The CDR3 extends over 16 amino acids. The CDR3 region has the DNA TGCAGCGTTGAGGTGGGCCTCGCAGGATTTTCCTACGAGCAGTACTTC. Protein: CSVEVGLAGFSYEQYF.

Only a few counts were recorded for this clone. The V gene is TRBV6-1, the J gene TRBJ1-3; D is unclear. Trimming cost V 7 bases and J 4 bases, with 11 bases left between them. The V gene's germline CDR1 is MNHNS and CDR2 SASEGT. The CDR3 has 13 amino acids. CDR3 loop: CASKAAVGNTIYF. The CDR3 DNA reads as TGTGCCAGCAAGGCGGCAGTAGGAAACACCATATATTTT.

V usage is TRBV7-3 and J usage is TRBJ2-3; TRBD2 matches at 10 bases. The germline V gene encodes CDR1 SGHTA and CDR2 FQGTGA. CDR3 size: 15 residues. Unmatched junction bases numbered 7, after V lost 6 bases and J lost 4 bases. The CDR3 spells CASSSSGSGADTQYF. The CDR3 coding sequence is TGTGCCAGCAGTTCTAGCGGGAGTGGGGCAGATACGCAGTATTTT.

The table lists this clone with a count of one. The chain has TRBV6-4 and TRBJ1-2; 9 positions agree with TRBD1. Per germline, CDR1 MRHNA and CDR2 SNTAGT. The ends lost 6 bases at V and 5 bases at J; junction bases unmatched: 7. CDR3 size: 14 residues. CDR3 in amino acids: CASREGTGSYGYTF. CDR3 in DNA: TGTGCCAGCAGGGAGGGGACAGGGAGTTATGGCTACACCTTC.

The chain employs TRBV6-1 and TRBJ2-7; TRBD2 aligns across 9 bases. The V and J ends lost 7 bases and 7 bases, in that order; junction bases with no gene match: 5. Per germline, CDR1 MNHNS and CDR2 SASEGT. The CDR3 loop spans 12 amino acids. The CDR3 sequence: CASTEAGGEQYF. The CDR3 nucleotides are TGTGCCAGCACCGAAGCGGGAGGAGAGCAGTACTTC.

Only a few counts were recorded for this clone. The CDR3 reads CASSAINQPQHF. The CDR3 coding sequence is TGTGCCAGCAGCGCCATTAATCAGCCCCAGCATTTT. This chain connects TRBV7-2 to TRBJ1-5, with D uncertain. Germline CDR1 reads SGHTA; CDR2 reads FQGNSA. Trimming cost V 5 bases and J 4 bases, with 6 bases left between them. There are 12 residues in the CDR3.

The J gene is TRBJ2-1, the V gene TRBV4-3; D unclear. The CDR3 runs 13 residues. V lost 0 bases and J 16 bases, leaving 16 bases between the germline ends. Germline V CDR1 and CDR2: LGHNA, YSLEER. The CDR3 sequence is CASSQDVDSRLFF. The CDR3 nucleotides read TGCGCCAGCAGCCAAGATGTAGACTCTCGCCTCTTCTTC.

The gene calls are TRBV9 and TRBJ2-3; TRBD1 is a possible D gene (5 bases). The CDR3 sequence is 15 residues long. CDR1 SGDLS and CDR2 YYNGEE come from the germline V gene. Trimming removed 3 bases at V and 6 bases at J, with 17 bases between. CDR3 region: CASSAVDTLGDTQYF. CDR3 DNA sequence: TGTGCCAGCAGCGCCGTGGACACATTAGGGGATACGCAGTATTTT. Combining the CDR3 with reference TRBV9 and TRBJ2-3 gives the whole variable domain DSGVTQTPKHLITATGQRVTLRCSPRSGDLSVYWYQQSLDQGLQFLIQYYNGEERAKGNILERFSAQQFPDLHSELNLSSLELGDSALYFCASSAVDTLGDTQYFGPGTRLTVL.

CDR3 DNA sequence: TGTGCCAGCAGTGAAGTACAGGGGAACACTGAAGCTTTCTTT. Translated, it gives CASSEVQGNTEAFF. The rearrangement joins TRBV6-1 to TRBJ1-1, with D tentatively TRBD1 (6 bases). This CDR3 has 14 residues. Per the germline V gene, CDR1 is MNHNS and CDR2 is SASEGT. Trimming took 1 base from V and 1 from J, leaving 7 bases between them.

The V call is TRBV5-5, the J call TRBJ2-3, with a possible D match to TRBD2 (5 bases). V lost 5 bases to trimming and J lost 1 base, with 17 bases between them. This CDR3 comprises 16 residues. Germline V gene lookup returns CDR1 SGHKS and CDR2 YYEKEE (reference sequence). This CDR3 is CASSPMGGRGTDTQYF. In DNA, the CDR3 is TGTGCCAGCAGTCCCATGGGCGGGCGCGGCACAGATACGCAGTATTTT.

The chain uses TRBV2 and TRBJ2-1; 15 nucleotides line up with TRBD2. This CDR3 contains 19 residues. The germline V gene encodes CDR1 SNHLY and CDR2 FYNNEI. V trimming: 3 bases; J trimming: 4 bases; junction bases outside the gene matches: 10. The CDR3 nucleotides read TGTGCCAGCAGTGAGGGACTAGCGGGAGGTAGGGGATATTACAATGAGCAGTTCTTC. Protein product: CASSEGLAGGRGYYNEQFF.